This TCR beta chain is from a study of T cells in women clearing cervical HPV infection. Study background: No precancer developed; the control's incident HPV16 infection cleared within 12 months. Case blood was drawn a median 149 days after lesion detection.

Remarks on this clone: Its specificity is unknown. The sequenced fragment ends 3 residues before the CDR3 boundary, so the rest is inferred from the germline J gene.

The germline V gene encodes CDR1 SGHVS and CDR2 FQNEAQ. The ends were cut back, 2 bases at V and 8 bases at J, with 7 bases in the middle. The CDR3 totals 12 residues. Regarding the study as a whole: TRBV6-7 relative abundance averaged roughly 0.1% in cases and roughly 0.17% in controls. Associations may precede or follow infection; HPV-specific or memory T cells were not isolated.

Some clones are missing from TCRdb's copy, which holds only in-frame ones; the method was immunoSEQ multiplex PCR. The sample yields around 39,000 clones, of which the top ten take up about 5.8%. The sequenced material came from blood buffy coat. V usage is TRBV7-8 and J usage is TRBJ2-1; D is ambiguous. This receptor was obtained from a woman between 18 and 69 years old with a cervical HPV16 infection that either progressed to CIN3+ or cleared (not recorded which). The DNA read from the CDR3 is TGTGCCAGCAGCTTATCTCTCGATGAG. It translates to CASSLSLDE. The CDR3, in full, reads CASSLSLDEQFF.